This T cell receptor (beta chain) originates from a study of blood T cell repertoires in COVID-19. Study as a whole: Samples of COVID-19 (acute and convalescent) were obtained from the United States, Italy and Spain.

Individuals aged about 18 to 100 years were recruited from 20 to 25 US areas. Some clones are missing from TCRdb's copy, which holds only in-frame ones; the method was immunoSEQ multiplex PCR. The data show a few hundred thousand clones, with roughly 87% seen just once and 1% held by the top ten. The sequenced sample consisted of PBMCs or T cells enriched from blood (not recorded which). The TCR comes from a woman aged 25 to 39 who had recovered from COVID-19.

The CDR3 here is CATRLGEYEKLFF. DNA of the CDR3: TGTGCCACCCGGTTGGGCGAGTATGAAAAACTGTTTTTT. The V gene is TRBV6-5, the J gene TRBJ1-4, with no clear D. CDR1 and CDR2 (germline): MNHEY, SVGAGI. This CDR3 contains 13 residues. V lost 10 bases and J 6 bases, leaving 15 bases between the germline ends.